The clone carrying this T cell receptor beta chain was seen at least ten times. Its antigen remains unidentified. Germline V CDR1 and CDR2: SGHDN, FVKESK. This CDR3 region has 15 residues. The V and J ends lost 0 bases and 4 bases respectively, with 13 bases between them. Sequencing was done on patients that had shown CD8+CD57+ cell expansion by flow cytometry. Diagnosis of severe acquired aplastic anemia applied to all patients. This sample was taken from a study of CD8+CD57+ T cells in acquired aplastic anemia. Across the whole study: Each DNA sample taken from sorted CD4+ and CD8+ cells came to about 3.2 ug on average.

Points from the study as a whole: Fewer than 30 shared CD8+ CDR3s appeared highly expressed within patients' immunodominant clones. Between the patient and control groups, CD8+ Simpson's diversity did not differ significantly.

Genomic DNA templated the TCR beta VDJ and CDR3 profiling. TCRdb itself ran the reads through MiXCR, one entry per CDR3 protein. There are about 160,000 distinct CDR3 sequences in the sample; 40% to 60% occur only once, and under 35% lies in the top ten. The TCR was taken from a human donor with aplastic anemia. The source material was sorted CD4+, CD8+, or CD8+CD57+ T cells (not recorded which) from PBMCs. The V gene is TRBV14, the J gene TRBJ2-7; perhaps TRBD2 as D (6 bases). CDR3 amino acids: CASSQEGAGLYEQYF. The CDR3 coding sequence is TGTGCCAGCAGCCAAGAAGGCGCGGGACTGTACGAGCAGTACTTC.